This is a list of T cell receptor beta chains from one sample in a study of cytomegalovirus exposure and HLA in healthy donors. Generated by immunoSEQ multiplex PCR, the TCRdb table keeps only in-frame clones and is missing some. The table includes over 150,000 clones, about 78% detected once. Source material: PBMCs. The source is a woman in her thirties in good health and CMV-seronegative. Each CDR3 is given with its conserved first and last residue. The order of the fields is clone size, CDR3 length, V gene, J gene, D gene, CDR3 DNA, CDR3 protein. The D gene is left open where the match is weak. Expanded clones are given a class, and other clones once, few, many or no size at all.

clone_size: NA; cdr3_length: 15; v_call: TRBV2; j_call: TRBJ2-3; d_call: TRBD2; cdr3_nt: TGTGCCACACCAAGGGGCACTAGCGGGAAAACTGCGCAGTATTTT; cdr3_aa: CATPRGTSGKTAQYF
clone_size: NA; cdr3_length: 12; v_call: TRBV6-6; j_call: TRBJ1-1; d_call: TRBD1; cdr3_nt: TGTGCCAGCAGCGGGACAGGCTATGAAGCTTTCTTT; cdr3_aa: CASSGTGYEAFF
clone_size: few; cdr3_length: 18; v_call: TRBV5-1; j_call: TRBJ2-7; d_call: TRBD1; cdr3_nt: TGCGCCAGCAGCTTCAGTCCCGGGACAGGGATCCCCCACTACGAGCAGTACTTC; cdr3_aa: CASSFSPGTGIPHYEQYF
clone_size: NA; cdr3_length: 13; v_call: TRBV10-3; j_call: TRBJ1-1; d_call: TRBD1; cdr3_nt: TGTGCCAGCCTACAGGGGTGGAACACTGAAGCTTTCTTT; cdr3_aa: CASLQGWNTEAFF
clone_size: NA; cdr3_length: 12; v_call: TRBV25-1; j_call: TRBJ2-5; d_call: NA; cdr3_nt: TGTGCCAGCAGTGGAGCGGTGGAGACCCAGTACTTC; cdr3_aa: CASSGAVETQYF
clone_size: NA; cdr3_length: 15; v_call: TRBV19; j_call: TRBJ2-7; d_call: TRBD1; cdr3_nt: TGTGCCAGTAGTATGGCCAGGGGGCCTTCCTACGAGCAGTACTTC; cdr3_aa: CASSMARGPSYEQYF
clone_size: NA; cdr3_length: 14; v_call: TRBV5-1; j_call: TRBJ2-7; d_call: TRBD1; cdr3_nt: TGCGCCAGCAGCTTGCGATCGGACAGGGACGAGCAGTACTTC; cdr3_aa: CASSLRSDRDEQYF
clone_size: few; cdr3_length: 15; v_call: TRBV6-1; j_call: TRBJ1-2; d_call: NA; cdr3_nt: TGTGCCAGCAGTGAAGCGATGTCAGGGTACTATGGCTACCCCTTC; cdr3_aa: CASSEAMSGYYGYPF
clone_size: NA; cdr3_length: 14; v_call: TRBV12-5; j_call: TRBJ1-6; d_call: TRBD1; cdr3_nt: TGTGCTAGTGGTCTCGGACAGGGCAATTCACCCCTCCACTTT; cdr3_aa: CASGLGQGNSPLHF
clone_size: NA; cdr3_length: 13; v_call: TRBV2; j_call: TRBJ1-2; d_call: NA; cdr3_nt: TGCGCCAGCAGTGGGGACACAGCTTATGGCTACACCTTC; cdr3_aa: CASSGDTAYGYTF
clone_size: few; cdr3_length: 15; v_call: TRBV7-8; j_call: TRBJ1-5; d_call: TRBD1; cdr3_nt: TGTGCCAGCAGCTTGGCAGGGGGTGGGAATCAGCCCCAGCATTTT; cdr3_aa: CASSLAGGGNQPQHF
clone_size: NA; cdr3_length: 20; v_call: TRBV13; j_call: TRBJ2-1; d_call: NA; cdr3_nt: TGTGCCAGCAGCTTAGTCAGCGGGAGCTCGTGGTCACAGGGGTACAATGAGCAGTTCTTC; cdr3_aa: CASSLVSGSSWSQGYNEQFF
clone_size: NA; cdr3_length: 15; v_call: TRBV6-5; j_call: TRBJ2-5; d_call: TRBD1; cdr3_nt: TGTGCCAGCAACCCGACAGGGGGGGACCAAGAGACCCAGTACTTC; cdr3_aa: CASNPTGGDQETQYF
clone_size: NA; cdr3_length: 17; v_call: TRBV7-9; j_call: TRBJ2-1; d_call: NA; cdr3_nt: TGTGCCAGCAGCTTAGGGGTGGCGGGGGCTGATAGGAATGAGCAGTTCTTC; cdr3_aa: CASSLGVAGADRNEQFF
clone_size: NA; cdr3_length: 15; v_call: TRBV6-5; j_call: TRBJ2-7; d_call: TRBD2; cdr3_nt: TGTGCCAGCAGTTACGGCACTAGCGCTTCCTACGAGCAGTACTTC; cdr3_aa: CASSYGTSASYEQYF
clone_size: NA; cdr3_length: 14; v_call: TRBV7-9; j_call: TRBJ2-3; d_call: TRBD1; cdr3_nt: TGTGCCAGCAGCTCAAGGACAGGGACAGATACGCAGTATTTT; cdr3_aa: CASSSRTGTDTQYF
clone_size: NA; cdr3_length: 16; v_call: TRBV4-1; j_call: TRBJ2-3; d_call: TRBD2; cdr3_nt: TGCGCCAGCAGCCAAGGGGTCCTAGCGGGAGGAGATACGCAGTATTTT; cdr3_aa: CASSQGVLAGGDTQYF
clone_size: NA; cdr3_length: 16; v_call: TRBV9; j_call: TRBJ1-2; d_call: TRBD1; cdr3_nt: TGTGCCAGCAGCCCCCACGGGACGGACAGGGGCTATGGCTACACCTTC; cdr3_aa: CASSPHGTDRGYGYTF
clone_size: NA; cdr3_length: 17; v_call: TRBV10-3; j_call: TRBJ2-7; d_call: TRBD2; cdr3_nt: TGTGCCGTTCAGAAGGCCGTTGAGCGGGGTGGGCAGTACGAGCAGTACTTC; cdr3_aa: CAVQKAVERGGQYEQYF
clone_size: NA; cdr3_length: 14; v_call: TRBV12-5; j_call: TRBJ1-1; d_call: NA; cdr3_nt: TGTGCTAGTGGTTGGGACACCTGGAACACTGAAGCTTTCTTT; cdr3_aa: CASGWDTWNTEAFF
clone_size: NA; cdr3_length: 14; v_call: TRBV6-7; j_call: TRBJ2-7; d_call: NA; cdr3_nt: TGTGCCAGCAGTTACGGTCAGGTATCCTACGAGCAGTACTTC; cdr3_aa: CASSYGQVSYEQYF
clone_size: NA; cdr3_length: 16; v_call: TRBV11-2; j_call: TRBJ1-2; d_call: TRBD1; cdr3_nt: TGTGCCAGCAGCCCAGAGGGCGGACAGGGTTTGGGTGGCTACACCTTC; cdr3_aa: CASSPEGGQGLGGYTF
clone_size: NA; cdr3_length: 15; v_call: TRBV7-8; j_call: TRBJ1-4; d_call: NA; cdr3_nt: TGTGCCAGCAGCTTACCGACAGGAGACGGGGAAAAACTGTTTTTT; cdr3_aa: CASSLPTGDGEKLFF
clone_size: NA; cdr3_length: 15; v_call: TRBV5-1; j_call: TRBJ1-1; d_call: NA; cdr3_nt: TGCGCCAGCAGCTTGTGGGGGGGACAGAACACTGAAGCTTTCTTT; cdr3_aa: CASSLWGGQNTEAFF
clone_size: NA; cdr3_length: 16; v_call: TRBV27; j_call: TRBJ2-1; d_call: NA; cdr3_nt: TGTGCCAGCAGTTTATCGCGAGGGGGGGGGCTCAATGAGCAGTTCTTC; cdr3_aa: CASSLSRGGGLNEQFF
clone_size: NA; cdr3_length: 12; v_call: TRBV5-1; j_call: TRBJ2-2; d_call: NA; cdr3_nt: TGCGCCAGCAGACAGAACACCGGGGAGCTGTTTTTT; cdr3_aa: CASRQNTGELFF
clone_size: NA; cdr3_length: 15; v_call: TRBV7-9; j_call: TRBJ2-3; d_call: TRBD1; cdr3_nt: TGTGCCAGCAGCCACGGGACAGGGGGCGCGGATACGCAGTATTTT; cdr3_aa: CASSHGTGGADTQYF
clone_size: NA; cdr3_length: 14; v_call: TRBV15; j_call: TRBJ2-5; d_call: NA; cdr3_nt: TGTGCCACCAGCAGAGGGGCAGCCCAAGAGACCCAGTACTTC; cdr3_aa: CATSRGAAQETQYF
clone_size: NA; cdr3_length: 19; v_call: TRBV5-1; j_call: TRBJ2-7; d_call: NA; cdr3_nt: TGCGCCAGCAGTAGGGGGACCGCAGGGGCGTGGGAAGCGTCCTACGAGCAGTACTTC; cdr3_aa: CASSRGTAGAWEASYEQYF
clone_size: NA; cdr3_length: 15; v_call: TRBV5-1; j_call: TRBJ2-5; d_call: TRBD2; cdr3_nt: TGCGCCAGCAGCCGCGGACTAGCGGGGGAAGAGACCCAGTACTTC; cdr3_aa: CASSRGLAGEETQYF
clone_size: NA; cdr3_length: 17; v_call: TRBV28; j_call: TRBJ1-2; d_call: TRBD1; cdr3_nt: TGTGCCAGCAGTTTATCAGGACAGGGGGAGCGGTACTATGGCTACACCTTC; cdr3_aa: CASSLSGQGERYYGYTF
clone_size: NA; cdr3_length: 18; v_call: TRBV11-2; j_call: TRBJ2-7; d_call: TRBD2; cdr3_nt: TGTGCCAGCAGCAATCTAGGACCGGTGCTAGCGGGAGTAGGCGAGCAGTACTTC; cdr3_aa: CASSNLGPVLAGVGEQYF
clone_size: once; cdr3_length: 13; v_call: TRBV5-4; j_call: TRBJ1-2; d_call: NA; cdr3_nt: TGTGCCAGCAGTGGGGGGGTGGCCTATGGCTACACCTTC; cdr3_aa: CASSGGVAYGYTF
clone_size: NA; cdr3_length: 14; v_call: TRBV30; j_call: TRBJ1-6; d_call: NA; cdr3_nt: TGTGCCTGGAGTGTACTAAGCTATAATTCACCCCTCCACTTT; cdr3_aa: CAWSVLSYNSPLHF
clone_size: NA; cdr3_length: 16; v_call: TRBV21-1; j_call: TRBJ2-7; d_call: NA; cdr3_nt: TGTGCCAGCAGCCCGGACCAACAGGGGGCGGCTCCCGAGCAGTACTTC; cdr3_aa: CASSPDQQGAAPEQYF
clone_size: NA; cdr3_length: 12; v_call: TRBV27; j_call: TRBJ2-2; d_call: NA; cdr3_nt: TGTGCCAGCAGCAAACCAGGCTGGGAGCTGTTTTTT; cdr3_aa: CASSKPGWELFF
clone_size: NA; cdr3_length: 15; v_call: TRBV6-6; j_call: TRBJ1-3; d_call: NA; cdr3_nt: TGTGCCAGCAGTTACGCGCTTTTCTCTGGAAACACCATATATTTT; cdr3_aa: CASSYALFSGNTIYF
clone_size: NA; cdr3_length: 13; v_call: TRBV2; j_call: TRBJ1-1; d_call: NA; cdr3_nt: TGTGCCAGCAGTGTACAGGCCAACACTGAAGCTTTCTTT; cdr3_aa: CASSVQANTEAFF
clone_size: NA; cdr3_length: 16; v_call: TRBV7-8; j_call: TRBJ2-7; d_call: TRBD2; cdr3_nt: TGTGCCAGCAGCAGCCAGATAGCGGGGGCGACCTACGAGCAGTACTTC; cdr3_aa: CASSSQIAGATYEQYF
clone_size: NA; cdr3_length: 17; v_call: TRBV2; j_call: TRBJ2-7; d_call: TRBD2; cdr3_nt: TGTGCCAGCTTTGGACAGGGCCCGACTAGCGGGCTCTACGAGCAGTACTTC; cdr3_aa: CASFGQGPTSGLYEQYF
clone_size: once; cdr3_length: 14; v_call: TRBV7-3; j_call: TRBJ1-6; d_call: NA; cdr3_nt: TGTGCCAGCAGCTTAGTGGCAGGGCATTCACCCCTCCACTTT; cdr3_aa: CASSLVAGHSPLHF
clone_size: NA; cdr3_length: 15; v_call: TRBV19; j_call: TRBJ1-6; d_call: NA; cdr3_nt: TGTGCCAGTAGTATTACCCCCAGGGATAATTCACCCCTCCACTTT; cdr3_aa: CASSITPRDNSPLHF
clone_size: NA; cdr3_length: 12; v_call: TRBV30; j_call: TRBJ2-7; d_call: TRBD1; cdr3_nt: TGTGCCTGGGGAAGGGACAGGCGCGAGCAGTACTTC; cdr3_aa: CAWGRDRREQYF
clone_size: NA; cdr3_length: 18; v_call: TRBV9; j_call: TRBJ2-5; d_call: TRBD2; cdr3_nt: TGTGCCAGCAGCGTAGAAGACGCGATAGCGGGACGGAAAGGGACCCAGTACTTC; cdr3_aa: CASSVEDAIAGRKGTQYF
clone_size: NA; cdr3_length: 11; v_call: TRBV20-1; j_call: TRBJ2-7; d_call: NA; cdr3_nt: TGCAGCCTGCAGGGTCTCAACGAGCAGTACTTC; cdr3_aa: CSLQGLNEQYF
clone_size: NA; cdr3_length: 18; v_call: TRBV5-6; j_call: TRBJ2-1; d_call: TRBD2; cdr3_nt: TGTGCCAGCAGCTTCCTTAGCGGGAGCTCCGCTCGAAGAGGGGAGCAGTTCTTC; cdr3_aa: CASSFLSGSSARRGEQFF
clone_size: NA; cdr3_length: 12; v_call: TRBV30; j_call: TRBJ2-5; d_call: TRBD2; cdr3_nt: TGTGGCTGGACCGGGGGGGGAGAGACCCAGTACTTC; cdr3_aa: CGWTGGGETQYF
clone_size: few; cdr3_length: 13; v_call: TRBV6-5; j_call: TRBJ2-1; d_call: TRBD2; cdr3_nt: TGTGCCAGCAGTACTGGGACTAGCAGTGAGCAGTTCTTC; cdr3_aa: CASSTGTSSEQFF
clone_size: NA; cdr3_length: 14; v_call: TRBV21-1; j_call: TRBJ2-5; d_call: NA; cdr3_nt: TGTGCCAGCGGTTTTAGGACACCCAAGGGGACCCAGTACTTC; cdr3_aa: CASGFRTPKGTQYF
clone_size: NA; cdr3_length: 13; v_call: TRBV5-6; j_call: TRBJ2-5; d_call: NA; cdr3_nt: TGTGCCAGCAGCAATTTTCTCCTCGAGACCCAGTACTTC; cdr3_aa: CASSNFLLETQYF